The clone carrying this T cell receptor (beta chain) was seen more than once but under ten times. The authors extracted at least 5.5 micrograms of total RNA per sample. The CDR3 is made up of 16 amino acids. Trimming cost V 5 bases and J 0 bases; bases outside gene matches: 8. Germline CDR1 SEHNR, CDR2 FQNEAQ (reference sequence). Combining a sample-barcoded 5' primer with a J-beta primer mix, a second PCR ran for roughly 6 to 12 cycles. Every cDNA molecule carried a tag from a template-switch adaptor bearing 12 random nucleotides. TCRdb itself ran the 5' RACE reads through MiXCR, one entry per CDR3 protein. The table has 550,000 to 600,000 distinct CDR3 sequences, 47% seen once; the top ten hold 20% to 25%. The sample comes from a study of blood T cells in healthy people across ages. Study information: Through template switching, about one barcoded beta molecule was captured per two T cells, as measured in model experiments.

This TCR derives from a man older than 75 in good health. V and J are TRBV7-9 and TRBJ2-3; 7 bases line up with TRBD1. Material: blood. The CDR3 here is CASSPPGQRSTDTQYF. The CDR3, as DNA: TGTGCCAGCAGCCCACCGGGACAGCGAAGCACAGATACGCAGTATTTT.